This TCR beta chain was identified in a study of shared clonotypes between healthy human individuals. Among the donors, all were Caucasian adults who lived in Nashville, Tennessee. Splitting the CD4+ cells yielded a CD45RA+ naive subset and a CD45RA-negative memory subset. This clone has a handful of counts. Its specificity is not known. Trimming took 1 base from V and 0 from J, leaving 14 bases between them. The CDR3 has 17 amino acids. Assay execution took place at the deep level. Libraries were prepared by immunoSEQ multiplex PCR; TCRdb keeps only in-frame clonotypes and omits some of them. There are around 720,000 clones in the sample; about three quarters occur only once, and more than 1.5% lies in the top ten. Points from the study as a whole: Non-shared clonotypes had lower generation probabilities than those shared by all four donors.

The gene calls are TRBV5-3 and TRBJ1-5; D ambiguous. TRBV5-3 is filed as an ORF, its function uncertain. The TCR was taken from a woman aged 25 to 39 in good health. The sequenced material came from memory CD4+ T cells sorted from blood. The subset is: CD45RA-negative fraction. The CDR3 DNA reads as TGTGCCAGAAGCTTGTGGGTAACCTCGTCTAGCAATCAGCCCCAGCATTTT. Residues: CARSLWVTSSSNQPQHF.